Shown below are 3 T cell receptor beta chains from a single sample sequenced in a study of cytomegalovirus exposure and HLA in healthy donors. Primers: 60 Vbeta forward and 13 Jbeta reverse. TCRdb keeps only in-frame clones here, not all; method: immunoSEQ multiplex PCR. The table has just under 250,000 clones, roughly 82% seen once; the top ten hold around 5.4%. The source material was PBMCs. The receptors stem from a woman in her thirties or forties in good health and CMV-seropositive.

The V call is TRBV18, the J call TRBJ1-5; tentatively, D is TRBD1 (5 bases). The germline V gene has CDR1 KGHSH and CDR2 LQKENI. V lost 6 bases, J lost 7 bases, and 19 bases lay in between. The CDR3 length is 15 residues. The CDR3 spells CASSPGGGPSQPQHF. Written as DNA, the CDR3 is TGTGCCAGCTCCCCCGGCGGGGGACCTAGCCAGCCCCAGCATTTT.

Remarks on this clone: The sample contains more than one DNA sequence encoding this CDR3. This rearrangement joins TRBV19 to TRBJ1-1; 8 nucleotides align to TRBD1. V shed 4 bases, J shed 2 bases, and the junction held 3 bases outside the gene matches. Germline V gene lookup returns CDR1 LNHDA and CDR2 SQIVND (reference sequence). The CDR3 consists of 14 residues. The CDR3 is CASSTGQANTEAFF. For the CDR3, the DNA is TGTGCCAGTAGTACGGGACAGGCAAACACTGAAGCTTTCTTT.

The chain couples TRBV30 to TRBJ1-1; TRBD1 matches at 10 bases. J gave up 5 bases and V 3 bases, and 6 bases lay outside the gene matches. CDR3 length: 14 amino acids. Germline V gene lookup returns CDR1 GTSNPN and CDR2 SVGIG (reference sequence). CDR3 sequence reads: CAWSKTGGATEAFF. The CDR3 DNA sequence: TGTGCCTGGAGCAAGACAGGGGGCGCGACTGAAGCTTTCTTT.